Reported below is one T cell receptor (beta chain). Construction of TCR beta libraries relied on iRepertoire HTBI primers and on Arm-PCR targeting CDR3 regions. TCRdb re-called the multiplex PCR reads with MiXCR, one entry per CDR3 protein. This sample has some 470,000 distinct CDR3 sequences, with about 22% found just once. This sample was taken from a study of regulatory T cells in long-lasting Graves disease. Study in general: Patients with persistent Graves' disease had over 5 years of antithyroid drugs and persistent TSH receptor antibodies.

Time point described: persistent/refractory GD, antithyroid drugs over 5 years with positive TRAb. PBMCs provided the RNA from which the TCR library was made. The authors diagnosed Graves' disease using American Thyroid Association guidelines. Patients all came to the study from an endocrinology department in Xi'an, China. This sample comprised peripheral blood mononuclear cells (PBMCs), obtained when the disease was refractory, from a patient treated with antithyroid drugs. The receptor comes from a female donor with Graves disease.

The CDR3 spells CASSTRRGALPEGYTF. The CDR3 coding sequence is TGTGCCAGCAGTACTCGCCGGGGCGCCCTTCCGGAAGGCTACACCTTC. This chain joins TRBV6-5 and TRBJ1-2, with D tentatively TRBD1 (5 bases). Germline loops: CDR1 MNHEY, CDR2 SVGAGI. With 5 bases removed from V and 8 bases from J, the gap between germline ends came to 24 bases. This CDR3 is 16 amino acids long.